This T cell receptor beta chain was retrieved from a study of blood T cell repertoires in COVID-19. Study-level information: Sources were T cells, B-cell-depleted T cells, or PBMCs; the material itself was cDNA or gDNA.

The CDR3 extends over 17 amino acids. V lost 5 bases and J lost 4; bases outside the gene matches: 13. Germline assignment: CDR1 LGHDT and CDR2 YNNKEL (reference sequence). TCRdb's table, derived via immunoSEQ multiplex PCR, lists solely in-frame clones and lacks some. Of about 200,000 clones in the sample, about four fifths were seen once. Sequences were obtained from peripheral blood. The genes are TRBV3-1 (or the pseudogene TRBV3-2) and TRBJ1-5; 8 positions match TRBD1. The sequence came from a woman older than 75 with acute or convalescent COVID-19. CDR3 in DNA: TGTGCCAGCAGCAAACGGACAGGGCAGGGTGGAAATCAGCCCCAGCATTTT. Translation gives CASSKRTGQGGNQPQHF.